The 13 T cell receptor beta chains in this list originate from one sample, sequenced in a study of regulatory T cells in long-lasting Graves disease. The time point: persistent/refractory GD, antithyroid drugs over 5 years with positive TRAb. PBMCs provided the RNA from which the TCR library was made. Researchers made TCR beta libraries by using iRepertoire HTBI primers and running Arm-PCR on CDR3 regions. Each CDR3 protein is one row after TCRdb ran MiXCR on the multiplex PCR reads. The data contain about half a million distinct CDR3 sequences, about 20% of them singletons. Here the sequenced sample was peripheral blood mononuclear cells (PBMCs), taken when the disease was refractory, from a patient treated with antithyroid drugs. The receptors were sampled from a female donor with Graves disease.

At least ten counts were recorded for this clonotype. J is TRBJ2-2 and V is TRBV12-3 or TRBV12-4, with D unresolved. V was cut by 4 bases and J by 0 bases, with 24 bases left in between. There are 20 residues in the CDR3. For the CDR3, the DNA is TGTGCCAGCAGTTCATCACGATATGTTGGTCACGCGTCGAACACCGGGGAGCTGTTTTTT. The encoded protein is CASSSSRYVGHASNTGELFF.

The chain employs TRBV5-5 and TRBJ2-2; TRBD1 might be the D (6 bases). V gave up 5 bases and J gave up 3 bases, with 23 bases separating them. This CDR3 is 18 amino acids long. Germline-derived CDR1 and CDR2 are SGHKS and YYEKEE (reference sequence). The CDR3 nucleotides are TGTGCCAGCAGTCCAATTTTCCGGGACAATTCTGACACCGGGGAGCTGTTTTTT. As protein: CASSPIFRDNSDTGELFF.

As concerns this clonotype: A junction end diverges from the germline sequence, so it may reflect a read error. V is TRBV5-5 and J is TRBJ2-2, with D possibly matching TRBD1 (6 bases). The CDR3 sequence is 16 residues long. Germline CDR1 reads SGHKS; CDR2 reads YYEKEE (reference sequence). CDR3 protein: CATSLGTPVNTGELFF. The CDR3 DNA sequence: TGTGCCACCAGCTTGGGGACACCTGTGAACACCGGGGAGCTGTTTTTT.

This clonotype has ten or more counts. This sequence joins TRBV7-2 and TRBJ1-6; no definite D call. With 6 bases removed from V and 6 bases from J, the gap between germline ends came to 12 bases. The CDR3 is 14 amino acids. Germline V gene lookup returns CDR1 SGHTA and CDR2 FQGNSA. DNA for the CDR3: TGTGCCAGCAGATCGTTGGTGCTTAATTCACCCCTCCACTTT. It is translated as CASRSLVLNSPLHF.

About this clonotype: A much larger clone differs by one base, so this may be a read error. As DNA, the CDR3 is TGTGCCAGCAGCCCGGGGGACGGTAAGGGGACCCAGTACTTC. This sequence encodes CASSPGDGKGTQYF. The chain combines TRBV7-2 with TRBJ2-5; TRBD2 is a possible D gene (6 bases). Per germline, CDR1 SGHTA and CDR2 FQGNSA. V was clipped by 5 bases and J by 7 bases, with 17 bases between them. The CDR3 totals 14 residues.

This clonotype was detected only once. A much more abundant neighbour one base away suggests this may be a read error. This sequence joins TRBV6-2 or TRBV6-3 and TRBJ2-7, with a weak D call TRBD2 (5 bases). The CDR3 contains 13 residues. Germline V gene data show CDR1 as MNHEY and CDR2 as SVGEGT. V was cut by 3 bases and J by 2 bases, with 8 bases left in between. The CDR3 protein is CASSYPSPYEQYF. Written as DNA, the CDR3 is TGTGCCAGCAGTTATCCTAGCCCCTACGAGCAGTACTTC.

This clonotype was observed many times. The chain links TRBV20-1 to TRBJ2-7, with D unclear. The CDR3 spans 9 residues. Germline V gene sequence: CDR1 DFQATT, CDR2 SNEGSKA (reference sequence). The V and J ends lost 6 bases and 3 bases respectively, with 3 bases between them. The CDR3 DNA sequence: TGCAGTGCCGGCTACGAGCAGTACTTC. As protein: CSAGYEQYF.

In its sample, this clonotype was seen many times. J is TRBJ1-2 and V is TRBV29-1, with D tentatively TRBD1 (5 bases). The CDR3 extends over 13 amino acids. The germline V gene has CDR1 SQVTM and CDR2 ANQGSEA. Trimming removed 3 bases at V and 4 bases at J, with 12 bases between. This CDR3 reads CSVEQGVGYGYTF. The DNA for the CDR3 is TGCAGCGTTGAGCAGGGAGTTGGCTATGGCTACACCTTC.

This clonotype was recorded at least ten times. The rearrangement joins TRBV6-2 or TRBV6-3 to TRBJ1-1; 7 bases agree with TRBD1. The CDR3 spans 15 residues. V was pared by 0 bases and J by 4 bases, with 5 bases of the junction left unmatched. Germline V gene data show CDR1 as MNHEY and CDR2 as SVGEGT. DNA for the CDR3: TGTGCCAGCAGTTACTCTGACAGGGTGGGCACTGAAGCTTTCTTT. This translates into CASSYSDRVGTEAFF.

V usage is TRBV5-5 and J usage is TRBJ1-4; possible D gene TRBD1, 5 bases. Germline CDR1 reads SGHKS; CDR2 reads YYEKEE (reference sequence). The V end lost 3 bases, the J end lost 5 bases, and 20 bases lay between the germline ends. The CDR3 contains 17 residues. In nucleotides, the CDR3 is TGTGCCAGCAGCTGGGGACTCCTCAGAGTAAGAAATGAAAAACTGTTTTTT. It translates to CASSWGLLRVRNEKLFF. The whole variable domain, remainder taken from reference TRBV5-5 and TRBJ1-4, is DAGVTQSPTHLIKTRGQQVTLRCSPISGHKSVSWYQQVLGQGPQFIFQYYEKEERGRGNFPDRFSARQFPNYSSELNVNALLLGDSALYLCASSWGLLRVRNEKLFFGSGTQLSVL.

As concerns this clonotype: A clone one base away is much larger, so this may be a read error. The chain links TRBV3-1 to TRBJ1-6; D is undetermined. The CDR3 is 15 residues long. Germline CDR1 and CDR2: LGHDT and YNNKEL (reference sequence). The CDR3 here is CASSQALALNLPLHF. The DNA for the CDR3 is TGTGCCAGCAGCCAAGCGTTGGCTCTTAATTTACCCCTCCACTTT.

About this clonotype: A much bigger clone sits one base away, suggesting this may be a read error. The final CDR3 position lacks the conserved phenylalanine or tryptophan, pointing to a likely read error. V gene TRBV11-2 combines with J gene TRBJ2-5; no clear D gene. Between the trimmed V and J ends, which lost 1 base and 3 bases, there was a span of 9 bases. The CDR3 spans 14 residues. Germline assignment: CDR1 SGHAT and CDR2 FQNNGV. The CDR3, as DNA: TGTGCCAGCAGCTTAGCAGGAGCTGAAGAGACCCAGTACCTC. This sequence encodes CASSLAGAEETQYL.

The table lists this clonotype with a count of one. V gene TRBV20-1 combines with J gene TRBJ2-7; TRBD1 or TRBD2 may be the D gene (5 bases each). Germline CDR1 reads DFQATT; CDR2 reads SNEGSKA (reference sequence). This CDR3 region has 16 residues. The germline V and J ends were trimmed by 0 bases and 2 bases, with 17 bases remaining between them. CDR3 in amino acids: CSARDASSGPPYEQYF. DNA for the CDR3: TGCAGTGCTAGAGACGCCAGCTCGGGGCCCCCCTACGAGCAGTACTTC.